This note documents a single T cell receptor (beta chain) sequence. The target of this receptor is not known. The record has no base qualities; no much larger clone is one base away. For repertoire sequencing, TCR beta CDR3 regions were amplified from RNA transcripts. The first round of RT-PCR was done with HTBI primers and the Qiagen OneStep RT-PCR kit, and was followed by a second round of multiplex PCR, then size selection and purification. Libraries were sequenced on an Illumina HiSeq2000 using paired-end 100 bp reads. The authors' analysis ran thus. Reads were processed with SOAPnuke, discarding reads with adapters, uncalled bases, mean Phred below 15, or no exact constant-primer or identifier match. COPE v1.2.5 was used to merge the high-quality paired reads. Unique nucleotide sequences were defined as clonotypes and aligned to IMGT TRB V, D and J references using MiTCR v1.1. The analysis was limited to V-J combinations with a frequency above 0.0001, which together covered approximately 99% of repertoires. A TCR clonal expansion and chaos score per V-J combination was defined as the ratio of F50 clonal expansion to chaos observed in the TCRdist matrix. Features were reduced by Welch's t-statistics and random forest to 10 to 15 V-J combinations, which fed a naive Bayes classifier. The similarity between thyroid and blood repertoires was quantified using the Morisita-Horn index. TCRdb reprocessing: public reads trimmed at Q25 with fastp, clones called with MiXCR, in-frame beta chains kept. Each entry is one CDR3 protein sequence, shown with its most common DNA and genes. In this record, the V and J calls reflect TCRdb's handling and not the investigators' own analysis. For this sample there are around 1.1 million distinct CDR3 sequences; about 40% appear just once. The ten largest make up roughly 10% of the sample.

The germline V end is reduced by 4 bases and the J end by 7 bases; junction bases left unmatched: 8. The germline V gene yields WSHSY for CDR1 and SAAADI for CDR2. The CDR3 spans 15 residues, from the cysteine through the phenylalanine. The only DNA kept is the CDR3, 45 bases in frame from the first base. This record comes from a study of Graves' ophthalmopathy and Graves' hyperthyroidism (dated by TCRdb to the late 2010s). In terms of the full investigation: Hyperthyroidism was considered stable if no progression to ophthalmopathy occurred within 18 months of follow-up. The study used TCR beta repertoire signatures to distinguish Graves' ophthalmopathy from Graves' hyperthyroidism and to predict progression to ophthalmopathy. In total, some 130 blood samples were TCR-sequenced: under 45 ophthalmopathy, approximately 80 hyperthyroidism and approximately 17 hyperthyroidism-to-ophthalmopathy patients. To explore V-J signatures that separate ophthalmopathy from hyperthyroidism, a discovery set of fewer than 110 patients was enrolled, consisting of 43 with ophthalmopathy and around 57 with stable hyperthyroidism. An independent validation cohort comprised 18 hyperthyroidism patients and about 16 patients who later progressed from hyperthyroidism to ophthalmopathy. T-cell repertoires of thyroid tissue and blood were compared in 5 or 6 hyperthyroidism patients. Following sampling, methimazole starting at 30 mg daily was administered to hyperthyroidism patients, and high-dose intravenous methylprednisolone was administered to ophthalmopathy patients. What the work shows at the level of the full study, not this receptor alone: In validation, the model predicted ophthalmopathy progression with 70.59% sensitivity and 72% to 80% specificity; some 13 predicted patients were CT-confirmed with GO in a median of approximately 6.5 months. In cross-validation, the 13-signature model distinguished ophthalmopathy from stable hyperthyroidism with approximately 90% sensitivity and roughly 84% specificity, while in the test set the corresponding values were roughly 80% and 75%. Most expanded thyroid clonotypes with frequency above 0.001 were also detected in blood, suggesting blood repertoires may reflect the thyroid immune response. Sample size was not predetermined statistically, and investigators were not blinded to group allocation.

Patients with hyperthyroidism were aged 18 to 65 years, had been newly diagnosed, and had a disease duration of less than 2 months. Patients with other autoimmune diseases, uncontrolled infections, pregnancy or lactation were excluded from the study. Diagnosis relied on clinical symptoms, serum thyroxine, TRAb, thyroid ultrasound and orbital computed tomography. Trizol reagent was used to extract the total RNA, and its quality was then checked on an Agilent 2100 Bioanalyzer. Sequenced material: peripheral blood or thyroid tissue (not recorded which). This sequence originates from an adult man with Graves' hyperthyroidism. The chain uses TRBV10-2 and TRBJ2-7, and TRBD2 matches 12 of the central bases. The CDR3: CASSAGLAGKREQYF. The nucleotides are TGCGCCAGCAGTGCCGGACTAGCGGGAAAGCGGGAGCAGTACTTC.